These T cell receptor beta chains were read from a single sample in a study of blood T cell repertoires in COVID-19. Clones were read by immunoSEQ multiplex PCR, and TCRdb kept only the in-frame ones, dropping some. Among a few hundred thousand clones listed, 75% to 90% were seen once. The sample consisted of PBMCs or T cells enriched from blood (not recorded which). Source of these receptors: a man aged 40-55 years who had recovered from COVID-19. Both conserved end residues are part of each CDR3. D genes are given only for firm matches. Not all rows give a size; the values are once, few, many and, for expanded clones, a class.

v_call	j_call	clone_size	d_call	cdr3_nt	cdr3_aa
TRBV7-9	TRBJ2-5	-	-	TGTGCCAGCAGCCATACACGAGGGGGGGCAGAGACCCAGTACTTC	CASSHTRGGAETQYF
TRBV12-3/TRBV12-4	TRBJ2-7	-	TRBD1	TGTGCCAGTTGCCTACAGGGGGGCTACGAGCAGTACTTC	CASCLQGGYEQYF
TRBV29-1	TRBJ1-2	-	TRBD1	TGCAGCGTTATTGGGACAGGGAAGAATGGCTACACCTTC	CSVIGTGKNGYTF
TRBV5-4	TRBJ1-6	-	-	TGTGCCAGCAGCTTGGAACAGGGAACACCCCTCCACTTT	CASSLEQGTPLHF
TRBV5-4	TRBJ1-6	few	TRBD1	TGTGCCAGCAGCCAGACAGGGGCTTTGTCACCCCTCCACTTT	CASSQTGALSPLHF
TRBV5-6	TRBJ1-1	-	-	TGTGCCAGCAGCAAGGGACGGGGGAACCCTGAAGCTTTCTTT	CASSKGRGNPEAFF
TRBV3-1/TRBV3-2	TRBJ1-6	-	TRBD1	TGTGCCAGCAGCCCTCGACAGGGCATTAATTATAATTCACCCCTCCACTTT	CASSPRQGINYNSPLHF
TRBV5-1	TRBJ2-7	-	TRBD1	TGCGCCAGCAGCTTTGTTGGACAGGGGTACGAGCAGTACTTC	CASSFVGQGYEQYF
TRBV30	TRBJ1-2	-	-	TGTGCTTGGAGTAACAGGGCTTGGTATGGCTACACCTTC	CAWSNRAWYGYTF
TRBV25-1	TRBJ1-1	few	-	TGTGCCAGCAGTGGAGGCCTAGAGACTGAAGCTTTCTTT	CASSGGLETEAFF
TRBV18	TRBJ2-1	-	-	TGTGCCAGCTCACCAACAGTCGGTGAGCAGTTCTTC	CASSPTVGEQFF
TRBV12-5	TRBJ2-1	-	TRBD1	TGTGCTAGTGGTTTGGGGAAAGGACAGGGTCGGAACAATGAGCAGTTCTTC	CASGLGKGQGRNNEQFF
TRBV4-1	TRBJ1-1	few	-	TGCGCCAGCAGCCAAGTCGGTTTGAACACTGAAGCTTTCTTT	CASSQVGLNTEAFF
TRBV7-3	TRBJ1-2	-	TRBD1	TGTGCCAGCAGTCCCACCGGGACAGGGGTGGGTGGCTACACCTTC	CASSPTGTGVGGYTF
TRBV28	TRBJ2-5	-	TRBD1	TGTGCCAGCAGTTTATGGGGACAGGGGGCGGATGAGACCCAGTACTTC	CASSLWGQGADETQYF
TRBV5-1	TRBJ2-7	-	TRBD1	TGCGCCAGCAGCTTGCGGGGTACAGGGGCCTACGAGCAGTACTTC	CASSLRGTGAYEQYF
TRBV5-1	TRBJ2-3	-	-	TGCGCCAGCAGCTTGAATGCGGGTTTCGCAGATACGCAGTATTTT	CASSLNAGFADTQYF
TRBV7-3	TRBJ2-7	few	-	TGTGCCAGCAGCTTAACGAGCCAGGCCCCCCACGAGCAGTACTTC	CASSLTSQAPHEQYF
TRBV6-1	TRBJ2-3	-	TRBD2	TGTGCCAGCAGTGACGCTAGCGGGGGATCAGATACGCAGTATTTT	CASSDASGGSDTQYF
TRBV19	TRBJ1-3	few	-	TGTGCCAGTAGTATTCTTCACTCGAGAGCTGGAAACACCATATATTTT	CASSILHSRAGNTIYF
TRBV4-2	TRBJ2-1	-	-	TGTGCCAGCAGCCAAGAGCTAGCAGGTAAGGAGCAGTTCTTC	CASSQELAGKEQFF
TRBV9	TRBJ1-4	few	-	TGTGCCAGCAGCTTCAGAGGGACAACTAATGAAAAACTGTTTTTT	CASSFRGTTNEKLFF
TRBV5-1	TRBJ2-5	-	-	TGCGCCAGCAGCTCAAAACAAGAGACCCAGTACTTC	CASSSKQETQYF
TRBV20-1	TRBJ1-1	-	-	TGCAGTGCTAGAGCCGACAGGGAAGCTTTCTTT	CSARADREAFF
TRBV7-8	TRBJ1-6	-	-	TGTGCCAGCAGCTTAAAAGAGGGATATAATTCACCCCTCCACTTT	CASSLKEGYNSPLHF
TRBV6-5	TRBJ2-5	-	TRBD2	TGTGCCAGCCAACCGGGACTAGCGGGGCGGGGGGCCCAGTACTTC	CASQPGLAGRGAQYF
TRBV20-1	TRBJ2-1	-	-	TGCAGTGCTAAAGGGGTTAATGAGCAGTTCTTC	CSAKGVNEQFF
TRBV3-1/TRBV3-2	TRBJ1-4	once	TRBD1	TGTGCCAGCAGCCAAGCCAAAGCCCGGGACAGGGGGGGTGAAAAACTGTTTTTT	CASSQAKARDRGGEKLFF
TRBV3-1/TRBV3-2	TRBJ1-4	-	-	TGTGCCAGCAGCTCCTATAACGGCCGGGGAGGCGAGGAAAAACTGTTTTTT	CASSSYNGRGGEEKLFF
TRBV7-3	TRBJ1-2	-	TRBD1	TGTGCCAGCAGCTTAACGGCGGGACAGGGATCTTCTAACTATGGCTACACCTTC	CASSLTAGQGSSNYGYTF
TRBV6-6	TRBJ2-7	few	TRBD1	TGTGCCAGCAGTTACGCCGGGACAGGGTCCTACGAGCAGTACTTC	CASSYAGTGSYEQYF
TRBV2	TRBJ2-3	-	-	TGTGCCAGCGTGGGGGGTGCGGATACGCAGTATTTT	CASVGGADTQYF
TRBV29-1	TRBJ1-1	-	-	TGCAGCGTTAGGAATACAGGGAACACTGAAGCTTTCTTT	CSVRNTGNTEAFF
TRBV7-3	TRBJ2-7	-	TRBD2	TGTGCCAGCAGCTTACAGGGTAGCGGGAGGGCCGGATACGAGCAGTACTTC	CASSLQGSGRAGYEQYF
TRBV5-1	TRBJ2-2	-	TRBD2	TGCGCCAGCAGTTACGGGACTAGGGACACCGGGGAGCTGTTTTTT	CASSYGTRDTGELFF
TRBV5-4	TRBJ2-5	-	-	TGTGCCAGCAGCTTGGGGCCAGGTAGTCGAGAGACCCAGTACTTC	CASSLGPGSRETQYF
TRBV18	TRBJ2-5	-	TRBD1	TGTGCCAGCTCAACCGGAGCCAGGGGGGAGACCCAGTACTTC	CASSTGARGETQYF
TRBV2	TRBJ1-6	-	TRBD1	TGTGCCAGCAGTGATAGTAACAGGGGTAGCACACCCCTCCACTTT	CASSDSNRGSTPLHF
TRBV6-2/TRBV6-3	TRBJ2-3	-	TRBD2	TGTGCCAGCAGTTCGGGGACTAGCAGATCCACAGATACGCAGTATTTT	CASSSGTSRSTDTQYF
TRBV19	TRBJ1-1	-	-	TGTGCCAGTAGTATGGTAGGGGTCTCTGAAGCTTTCTTT	CASSMVGVSEAFF
TRBV5-6	TRBJ1-2	-	TRBD1	TGTGCCAGCAGCTTGGGCTCGGGACAGGGGCACTATGGCTACACCTTC	CASSLGSGQGHYGYTF
TRBV12-3/TRBV12-4	TRBJ2-3	-	TRBD1	TGTGCCAGCAGTTTAGGGACAGGAACTACGCAGTATTTT	CASSLGTGTTQYF
TRBV7-9	TRBJ2-2	-	TRBD1	TGTGCCAGCAGCTTGATACAGGGGGCGTATCGCACCGGGGAGCTGTTTTTT	CASSLIQGAYRTGELFF
TRBV19	TRBJ1-2	-	-	TGTGCCAGTAGTACCGTATATGGCTACACCTTC	CASSTVYGYTF
TRBV27	TRBJ1-5	-	-	TGTGCCAGCAGTTCTCCCGCGAGCAATCAGCCCCAGCATTTT	CASSSPASNQPQHF